This T cell receptor beta chain is drawn from a study of T cell changes during pregnancy in multiple sclerosis. In the case of this clone: Other DNA sequences in this specimen translate into the identical CDR3.

Only in-frame clones appear in the TCRdb table, and some are missing; sequencing was by immunoSEQ multiplex PCR. This table holds about 85,000 clones, about nine tenths found once. V was trimmed by 2 bases and J by 3 bases, leaving 12 bases between them. The germline gives CDR1 SGDLS, CDR2 YYNGEE. This CDR3 region has 14 residues. The source was peripheral blood, collected in the first trimester of pregnancy. This sequence was found in a female donor with multiple sclerosis, enrolled in a pregnancy study. The J gene is TRBJ2-7, the V gene TRBV9; TRBD2 is a possible D gene (6 bases). As DNA, the CDR3 is TGTGCCAGCAGCGTCTCGGGAGTAAGCTACGAGCAGTACTTC. Translation gives CASSVSGVSYEQYF.